The 5 T cell receptor beta chains below all came from one sample that was sequenced in a study of neoadjuvant anti-PD-1 for oral cavity cancer (dated by TCRdb to the early 2020s). Libraries were built with the immunoSEQ multiplex PCR assay. TCRdb holds this immuneACCESS table with in-frame rearrangements only. Some clones are missing; in checked studies, unresolved V genes explain under half, and the rest has no known cause. The table for this sample lists about 14,000 clones; 65% to 75% of them were counted only once. 2.5% to 3.5% of the sample rests with the top ten. Interpreted using the paper, the time point label stands for: before neoadjuvant nivolumab. The starting material was PBMCs, obtained before nivolumab (anti-PD-1) treatment. The source of these receptors is a person aged 35 to 85 with oral cavity squamous cell carcinoma.

The chain carries TRBV19 and TRBJ1-1; tentative D call: TRBD1 (5 bases). Trimming removed 5 bases at V and 0 bases at J, with 13 bases between. Germline V CDR1 and CDR2: LNHDA, SQIVND (reference sequence). The CDR3 loop spans 15 amino acids. The CDR3 spells CASSPPGLMNTEAFF. In nucleotides, the CDR3 is TGTGCCAGTAGTCCTCCGGGACTGATGAACACTGAAGCTTTCTTT.

The CDR3 sequence: CASSLSITGGSNTEAFF. In DNA form, the CDR3 reads TGTGCCAGCAGTTTATCGATCACAGGGGGCTCGAACACTGAAGCTTTCTTT. The V and J genes are TRBV27 and TRBJ1-1; 9 bases are shared with TRBD1. Per germline, CDR1 MNHEY and CDR2 SMNVEV (reference sequence). The CDR3 has 17 residues. V shed 0 bases and J 1 base; nucleotides not matched to a gene: 6.

The V call is TRBV10-3, the J call TRBJ1-2; possible D gene TRBD1, 5 bases. Looked up from germline, CDR1 is ENHRY and CDR2 is SYGVKD. Trimming removed 4 bases at V and 4 bases at J, with 10 bases between. The CDR3 totals 13 residues. The CDR3 reads CAISGQRGYGYTF. In DNA form, the CDR3 reads TGTGCCATCAGTGGGCAAAGGGGCTATGGCTACACCTTC.

This chain connects TRBV5-1 to TRBJ1-4, with D perhaps TRBD1 (6 bases). V was cut by 0 bases and J by 8 bases, with 14 bases left in between. Germline-derived CDR1 and CDR2 are SGHRS and YFSETQ. CDR3 size: 15 residues. The CDR3 DNA is TGCGCCAGCAGCTTGGAGGGCAGGGGAAGAGAAAAACTGTTTTTT. Protein product: CASSLEGRGREKLFF.

The chain links TRBV6-5 to TRBJ1-2, with TRBD1 as a possible D gene (5 bases). The germline V and J ends were trimmed by 7 bases and 2 bases, with 17 bases remaining between them. Germline assignment: CDR1 MNHEY and CDR2 SVGAGI. This CDR3 has 15 amino acids. The CDR3 DNA reads as TGTGCCAGCAAGGACCCTGGGGCGATAAACTATGGCTACACCTTC. As protein: CASKDPGAINYGYTF.